This T cell receptor beta chain was sequenced for a study of siplizumab effects on memory and regulatory T cells. The CDR3 covers 14 residues. Germline assignment: CDR1 MNHEY and CDR2 SVGAGI. V gave up 0 bases and J gave up 2 bases, with 7 bases separating them. The assay was immunoSEQ multiplex PCR, and TCRdb's table has in-frame clones only and misses some. The table shows roughly 100,000 clones, with approximately 90% occurring only once. About this clone: What it recognizes is unknown. Other nucleotide sequences from this sample produce the same CDR3.

Points from the study as a whole: Alloreactive sequences traceable to unstimulated CD4+ memory cells declined significantly under siplizumab. It seemed that naive T cells were more diverse than memory cells and were major contributors to the alloresponse.

The source is a human donor in good health. Sequencing was performed on CD4+ T cells sorted from blood. The chain uses TRBV6-5 and TRBJ2-5; no firm D call. DNA for the CDR3: TGTGCCAGCAGTTACTCCGCCATACAAGAGACCCAGTACTTC. It encodes CASSYSAIQETQYF.